The next 23 T cell receptor beta chains were all read from a single sample in a study of T-cell memory formation after mild COVID-19. TCRdb reprocessed the 5' RACE reads via MiXCR and lists one record per CDR3 protein. The repertoire has under 450,000 distinct CDR3 sequences, 23% of them found once; the top ten carry about an eighth. Source material: PBMCs or a T cell subset sorted from them (not recorded which). These TCRs come from an adult woman who had mild COVID-19 (a few samples of this study predate the infection). Cell type and time point are not known.

In DNA, the CDR3 is TGTGCCAGCAGGCTAGGGGGTTCTCCCTACGAGCAGTACTTC. Amino acids: CASRLGGSPYEQYF. The chain recombines TRBV12-3 or TRBV12-4 with TRBJ2-7; D is possibly TRBD1 (6 bases). CDR3 length: 14 residues. Trimming shortened V by 6 bases and J by 2 bases, and 14 bases separated the two germline ends.

J is TRBJ2-3 and V is TRBV27; D may be TRBD2 (6 bases). CDR3 length: 15 residues. Germline lookup yields CDR1 MNHEY and CDR2 SMNVEV (reference sequence). V was trimmed by 3 bases and J by 4 bases, leaving 14 bases between them. This CDR3 is CASSFIRGAADTQYF. CDR3 in DNA: TGTGCCAGCAGTTTTATCCGCGGGGCAGCAGATACGCAGTATTTT.

CDR3: CASSAHPGASTDTQYF. The CDR3 DNA is TGTGCCAGCAGCGCCCATCCGGGGGCCTCCACAGATACGCAGTATTTT. This chain connects TRBV9 to TRBJ2-3; TRBD1 or TRBD2 may be the D gene (6 bases each). CDR1 is SGDLS and CDR2 is YYNGEE in the germline V gene. The CDR3 runs to 16 residues. Trimming removed 3 bases from V and 2 bases from J, with 16 bases in between.

This clonotype appeared many times. This chain connects TRBV7-9 to TRBJ2-7; TRBD1 matches 7 bases. The trim removed 5 bases at V and 4 bases at J, leaving 2 bases unmatched. Germline loops: CDR1 SEHNR, CDR2 FQNEAQ (reference sequence). CDR3 length equals 12 residues. The CDR3: CASSPGQYEQYF. CDR3 bases: TGTGCCAGCAGCCCGGGACAGTACGAGCAGTACTTC.

The rearrangement uses TRBV28 and TRBJ2-3; 11 nucleotides agree with TRBD2. Germline V gene data show CDR1 as MDHEN and CDR2 as SYDVKM. This CDR3 has 14 residues. The V segment lost 5 bases and the J segment 6 bases; nucleotides outside the gene matches: 4. The CDR3 spells CASSKTSGMDTQYF. In nucleotides, the CDR3 is TGTGCCAGCAGTAAGACTAGCGGGATGGATACGCAGTATTTT.

The table lists this clonotype with a few counts. This chain uses TRBV24-1 with TRBJ2-3; possibly TRBD2 for D (5 bases). The length of the CDR3 is 14 residues. V dropped 10 bases and J dropped 2 bases, with 15 bases sitting between them. Germline assignment: CDR1 KGHDR and CDR2 SFDVKD. This CDR3 is CATSLGGLTDTQYF. Written as DNA, the CDR3 is TGTGCCACTTCTCTCGGCGGACTCACAGATACGCAGTATTTT.

The J gene is TRBJ1-1, the V gene TRBV18; 7 bases match TRBD1. After removal of 6 bases from V and 8 bases from J, the junction contained 9 bases not matched to a gene. CDR1 and CDR2 from the germline V gene are KGHSH and LQKENI. The CDR3 contains 13 residues. CDR3 loop: CASSPQSGGEAFF. The CDR3 nucleotides read TGTGCCAGCTCCCCCCAGTCAGGGGGGGAAGCTTTCTTT. Supplemented by reference TRBV18 and TRBJ1-1, the full variable domain reads NAGVMQNPRHLVRRRGQEARLRCSPMKGHSHVYWYRQLPEEGLKFMVYLQKENIIDESGMPKERFSAEFPKEGPSILRIQQVVRGDSAAYFCASSPQSGGEAFFGQGTRLTVV.

This clonotype was seen more than once but under ten times. The chain has TRBV20-1 and TRBJ2-1, with a weak D call TRBD2 (6 bases). Trimming shortened V by 0 bases and J by 9 bases, and 12 bases separated the two germline ends. The CDR3 runs to 13 residues. Germline CDR1 and CDR2: DFQATT and SNEGSKA (reference sequence). The CDR3 region is CSARDLALVEQFF. The CDR3 bases are TGCAGTGCTAGAGATCTAGCGTTGGTTGAGCAGTTCTTC.

This chain uses TRBV12-3 or TRBV12-4 with TRBJ1-2; D remains unclear. The CDR3 runs 18 residues. The ends were cut back, 7 bases at V and 1 base at J, with 25 bases in the middle. The CDR3 protein is CASTLFSDLTLYNYGYTF. CDR3 sequence (DNA): TGTGCCAGCACCTTATTCTCCGATTTGACCCTGTATAACTATGGCTACACCTTC.

This clonotype was counted a few times. This rearrangement joins TRBV7-9 to TRBJ2-2, with 8 bases aligning to TRBD1. The CDR3 spans 14 residues. V lost 5 bases and J lost 7; bases outside the gene matches: 6. Germline assignment: CDR1 SEHNR and CDR2 FQNEAQ (reference sequence). The CDR3 DNA follows: TGTGCCAGCAGCGCCCGGACAGGGTTCGGGGAGCTGTTTTTT. Encoded protein: CASSARTGFGELFF.

This clonotype was seen many times. This chain links TRBV3-1 with TRBJ2-5, with D uncertain. Deletions cut 1 base from V and 4 bases from J, with 4 bases between. Germline CDR1 reads LGHDT; CDR2 reads YNNKEL (reference sequence). The CDR3 runs to 12 residues. In DNA form, the CDR3 reads TGTGCCAGCAGCCAAGCCGGAGAGACCCAGTACTTC. This codes for CASSQAGETQYF.

The chain recombines TRBV5-5 with TRBJ1-1; D gene uncertain. The V end was cut by 0 bases, the J end by 3 bases, with 9 bases between. From germline, CDR1 is SGHKS and CDR2 YYEKEE (reference sequence). The CDR3 totals 14 residues. CDR3 DNA sequence: TGTGCCAGCAGCTTGGTTTGGGAGGACACTGAAGCTTTCTTT. Its protein is CASSLVWEDTEAFF.

The V gene is TRBV24-1, the J gene TRBJ2-1; TRBD1 matches 10 bases. The CDR3 is 19 residues long. The J segment lost 11 bases and the V segment lost 1 base, leaving 19 bases of the junction unmatched. The germline V gene has CDR1 KGHDR and CDR2 SFDVKD. CDR3 coding DNA: TGTGCCACCAGTGATTTTAGGGACAGGGGAACCAAAACTAGCTACAAGCAGTTCTTC. Its protein is CATSDFRDRGTKTSYKQFF.

This clonotype has only a few counts. The rearrangement links TRBV6-5 to TRBJ1-2; tentatively, D is TRBD1 (6 bases). The ends were cut back, 6 bases at V and 3 bases at J, with 11 bases in the middle. There are 13 residues in the CDR3. The germline V gene encodes CDR1 MNHEY and CDR2 SVGAGI. CDR3 amino acids: CASRRGGDYGYTF. The CDR3 DNA follows: TGTGCCAGCAGGAGGGGGGGCGACTATGGCTACACCTTC.

The rearrangement links TRBV6-5 to TRBJ1-5; TRBD1 matches at 9 bases. In germline, CDR1 is MNHEY, CDR2 SVGAGI. The ends lost 5 bases at V and 0 bases at J; junction bases unmatched: 5. CDR3 length: 16 residues. CDR3 in DNA: TGTGCCAGCAGTCAAACAGGGGGCCCTAGCAATCAGCCCCAGCATTTT. Protein sequence: CASSQTGGPSNQPQHF.

The chain is built from TRBV29-1 and TRBJ2-7, with D unclear. There are 11 residues in the CDR3. The V and J ends lost 2 bases and 4 bases respectively, with 6 bases between them. Germline lookup yields CDR1 SQVTM and CDR2 ANQGSEA. CDR3 bases: TGCAGCGTTGAATCGGCGTACGAGCAGTACTTC. Its translation: CSVESAYEQYF.

This clonotype has just a few counts. This chain uses TRBV30 with TRBJ2-7, with D possibly TRBD1 on 7 matching bases. The germline CDR1 and CDR2 sequences are GTSNPN and SVGIG (reference sequence). Between the trimmed V and J ends, which lost 3 bases and 4 bases, there was a span of 22 bases. The CDR3 covers 16 residues. This CDR3 is CAWRPRLAGTAYEQYF. The CDR3 nucleotides are TGTGCCTGGAGGCCAAGGCTGGCGGGGACAGCGTACGAGCAGTACTTC.

This clonotype was observed a handful of times. This sequence joins TRBV6-5 and TRBJ2-7; tentatively, D is TRBD1 (6 bases). V was cut by 5 bases and J by 3 bases, with 17 bases left in between. Germline CDR1 and CDR2: MNHEY and SVGAGI. The CDR3 runs to 15 residues. The CDR3 DNA follows: TGTGCCAGCAGTCAATCGACAGGATCTTTCTACGAGCAGTACTTC. Translation gives CASSQSTGSFYEQYF.

This clonotype has more than one count but fewer than ten. The chain joins TRBV24-1 to TRBJ2-1, with D perhaps being TRBD1 or TRBD2 (5 bases each). Germline assignment: CDR1 KGHDR and CDR2 SFDVKD. V lost 5 bases and J lost 10, with 20 bases in between. The CDR3 is 15 amino acids. The CDR3 coding sequence is TGTGCCACCAGTGCAGGGATACCCACCTCGGGGGAGCAGTTCTTC. It yields the protein CATSAGIPTSGEQFF.

This clonotype was picked up a small number of times. The gene calls are TRBV20-1 and TRBJ1-2; D unclear. The CDR3 has 11 residues. V was clipped by 2 bases and J by 5 bases, with 6 bases between them. Germline-derived CDR1 and CDR2 are DFQATT and SNEGSKA (reference sequence). The CDR3 nucleotides read TGCAGTGCTAGACGGGGATATGGCTACACCTTC. It codes for CSARRGYGYTF.

There are many counts of this clonotype. V gene TRBV5-8 combines with J gene TRBJ2-7; a possible D gene is TRBD1 (6 bases). The CDR3 spans 8 residues. Germline CDR1 and CDR2: SGHTS and YDEGEE. This CDR3 is CASNQGLV. DNA of the CDR3: TGTGCCAGCAACCAGGGGTTAGTC.

The gene calls are TRBV15 and TRBJ2-3; D is uncertain. Trimming removed 0 bases at V and 6 bases at J, with 7 bases between. The CDR3 has 13 amino acids. Germline CDR1 LNHNV, CDR2 YYDKDF (reference sequence). CDR3 coding DNA: TGTGCCACCAGCAGAGAAGTAGTGGATACGCAGTATTTT. The encoded protein is CATSREVVDTQYF.

This chain joins TRBV15 and TRBJ1-2; 8 nucleotides match TRBD1. Losses at the gene ends were 0 bases for V and 0 bases for J; bases not matched to a gene: 6. CDR3 length: 17 residues. Germline-derived CDR1 and CDR2 are LNHNV and YYDKDF (reference sequence). DNA for the CDR3: TGTGCCACCAGCAGAGATGCGGGACAGGCAACTAACTATGGCTACACCTTC. Translated: CATSRDAGQATNYGYTF.